Listed here is a single TCR beta chain. What it binds is unknown. Data came from immunoSEQ multiplex PCR; TCRdb stores just in-frame clones and leaves some out. The sample holds around 24,000 clones; 74% are singletons and the top ten take roughly 3%. The source of the sample is a study of vaccination effects on CD4 cells after COVID-19. Study-wide context: Every participant took two doses of the BNT162b2 or mRNA-1273 vaccine.

Antigen-specific CD4+ T cells were first expanded with viral peptide pools by the ViraFEST assay and only then sequenced. Subsequent to a culture period of about ten days, CD4+ T cells were isolated. Nobody among the vaccine recipients had prior SARS-CoV-2 infection (nucleocapsid antibodies were negative). The CDR3 is 17 residues long. From germline, CDR1 is LGHDT and CDR2 YNNKEL (reference sequence). Trimming removed 3 bases from V and 2 bases from J, with 19 bases in between. This rearrangement joins TRBV3-1 (or the pseudogene TRBV3-2) to TRBJ1-1, with D possibly matching TRBD1 (5 bases). This receptor was identified in a human donor who received a COVID-19 vaccine. Sequenced here: CD4+ T cells from PBMCs cultured with SARS-CoV-2 spike peptides, sampled before COVID-19 vaccination. The CDR3: CASSQDAVWRTNTEAFF. Here the CDR3 DNA reads TGTGCCAGCAGCCAGGACGCAGTCTGGCGGACAAACACTGAAGCTTTCTTT.